These 26 T cell receptor beta chains share one sample of origin, sequenced in a study of cytomegalovirus exposure and HLA in healthy donors. Sequencing used immunoSEQ multiplex PCR; TCRdb keeps in-frame clones, though not all of them. The sample yields more than 110,000 clones, approximately 87% seen once. The material sequenced was PBMCs. The receptors stem from a man younger than 35 in good health and CMV-seronegative.

The chain is built from TRBV25-1 and TRBJ1-2; D uncertain. CDR3 length equals 13 residues. V shed 1 base and J shed 1 base, with 4 bases lying between them. Germline CDR1 and CDR2: MGHDK and SYGVNS. The CDR3 DNA sequence: TGTGCCAGCAGTGAATCTCTTAACTATGGCTACACCTTC. This gives the protein CASSESLNYGYTF.

CDR3 nucleotides: TGCGCCAGCAGCAATTGGTGGAGGGGAGGAACTAATGAAAAACTGTTTTTT. It yields the protein CASSNWWRGGTNEKLFF. V gene TRBV5-1 combines with J gene TRBJ1-4, with D perhaps matching TRBD1 (5 bases). V lost 4 bases, J lost 1 base, and 17 bases lay in between. The germline V gene encodes CDR1 SGHRS and CDR2 YFSETQ. The CDR3 length is 17 residues.

The chain couples TRBV4-1 to TRBJ1-2; no reliable D call. The V gene's germline CDR1 is MGHRA and CDR2 YSYEKL. This CDR3 spans 13 amino acids. Trimming shortened V by 8 bases and J by 3 bases, and 13 bases separated the two germline ends. The CDR3 is CASARGTDYGYTF. CDR3 sequence (DNA): TGCGCCAGCGCCCGGGGAACGGACTATGGCTACACCTTC.

About this clone: The sample has other DNA sequences that encode this CDR3 too. V usage is TRBV18 and J usage is TRBJ2-7, with 10 bases aligning to TRBD1. Germline trimming cut 3 bases from V and 3 bases from J; bases unmatched to any gene: 2. Germline CDR1 is KGHSH and CDR2 is LQKENI. CDR3 size: 14 residues. In DNA form, the CDR3 reads TGTGCCAGCTCACCCGGGACAGGGGACTACGAGCAGTACTTC. It specifies CASSPGTGDYEQYF. The whole variable domain, filled in from reference TRBV18 and TRBJ2-7, reads NAGVMQNPRHLVRRRGQEARLRCSPMKGHSHVYWYRQLPEEGLKFMVYLQKENIIDESGMPKERFSAEFPKEGPSILRIQQVVRGDSAAYFCASSPGTGDYEQYFGPGTRLTVT.

The V and J genes are TRBV6-1 and TRBJ2-6; D remains ambiguous. This CDR3 has 16 residues. V was shortened by 4 bases and J by 0 bases, with 10 bases between the two germline ends. The germline CDR1 and CDR2 sequences are MNHNS and SASEGT. CDR3 in amino acids: CASSAPTSSGANVLTF. The CDR3 DNA sequence: TGTGCCAGCAGTGCCCCGACTTCCTCTGGGGCCAACGTCCTGACTTTC.

The chain carries TRBV25-1 and TRBJ2-7; no definite D call. Germline V gene data show CDR1 as MGHDK and CDR2 as SYGVNS. Trimming removed 1 base at V and 5 bases at J, with 3 bases between. The CDR3 loop spans 11 amino acids. CDR3 DNA sequence: TGTGCCAGCAGTGAATTCGACGAGCAGTACTTC. Its translation: CASSEFDEQYF.

This clone has only a few counts. V is TRBV27 and J is TRBJ1-4; 7 nucleotides agree with TRBD1. Germline CDR1 reads MNHEY; CDR2 reads SMNVEV (reference sequence). With V trimmed by 0 bases and J by 8 bases, 9 bases remained unmatched. The CDR3 totals 16 residues. Here the CDR3 DNA reads TGTGCCAGCAGTTTATCGAGACAGGGAGTAGGCGAAAAACTGTTTTTT. Translation: CASSLSRQGVGEKLFF.

This clone was counted a few times. The chain employs TRBV2 and TRBJ2-6, with D unclear. V dropped 11 bases and J dropped 0 bases, with 8 bases sitting between them. CDR3 size: 13 residues. Germline loops: CDR1 SNHLY, CDR2 FYNNEI. The CDR3 reads CAGQGSGANVLTF. CDR3 bases: TGTGCCGGGCAAGGCTCTGGGGCCAACGTCCTGACTTTC.

This chain uses TRBV18 with TRBJ1-1; 7 bases match TRBD1. This CDR3 spans 16 amino acids. Germline V CDR1 and CDR2: KGHSH, LQKENI. With 1 base clipped from V and 3 bases from J, the junction kept 8 bases outside the gene matches. The CDR3, as DNA: TGTGCCAGCTCACCACAAGAAGGACAGGCCGACACTGAAGCTTTCTTT. Residues: CASSPQEGQADTEAFF.

The table lists this clone with a count of one. The chain couples TRBV19 to TRBJ1-5; TRBD1 matches at 8 bases. This CDR3 has 16 amino acids. J was trimmed by 3 bases and V by 4 bases; bases with no gene match: 8. Germline assignment: CDR1 LNHDA and CDR2 SQIVND (reference sequence). CDR3 residues: CASSTIRTGNNQPQHF. CDR3 coding DNA: TGTGCCAGTAGTACTATACGGACAGGGAACAATCAGCCCCAGCATTTT.

This chain uses TRBV6-5 with TRBJ2-5; 8 nucleotides line up with TRBD2. This CDR3 is built from 14 residues. V was pared by 6 bases and J by 5 bases, with 8 bases of the junction left unmatched. CDR1 is MNHEY and CDR2 is SVGAGI in the germline V gene. The CDR3 bases are TGTGCCAGCAGCAGAAGCGGGAGTAGGGAGACCCAGTACTTC. This gives the protein CASSRSGSRETQYF.

In this sample, this clone turned up once. The chain combines TRBV5-1 with TRBJ2-5; 8 nucleotides line up with TRBD2. The CDR3 length is 14 residues. Trimming cost V 4 bases and J 1 base; bases outside gene matches: 3. Germline V CDR1 and CDR2: SGHRS, YFSETQ. CDR3 in DNA: TGCGCCAGCAGCAGCGGGAGTGGCCAAGAGACCCAGTACTTC. It yields the protein CASSSGSGQETQYF.

This sequence joins TRBV5-4 and TRBJ2-3, with a tentative D call TRBD2 (5 bases). This CDR3 has 13 residues. From germline, CDR1 is SGHNT and CDR2 YYREEE (reference sequence). V was shortened by 10 bases and J by 3 bases, with 15 bases between the two germline ends. In DNA form, the CDR3 reads TGTGCCCAGAGCAGCGGATCGACAGATACGCAGTATTTT. Protein product: CAQSSGSTDTQYF. The complete variable domain, with remaining parts taken from reference TRBV5-4 and TRBJ2-3, reads ETGVTQSPTHLIKTRGQQVTLRCSSQSGHNTVSWYQQALGQGPQFIFQYYREEENGRGNFPPRFSGLQFPNYSSELNVNALELDDSALYLCAQSSGSTDTQYFGPGTRLTVL.

The chain uses TRBV11-2 and TRBJ2-7, with D possibly being TRBD2 (6 bases). The CDR3 totals 14 residues. V shed 1 base and J shed 1 base, with 8 bases lying between them. Germline loops: CDR1 SGHAT, CDR2 FQNNGV. The CDR3 DNA sequence: TGTGCCAGCAGCTTAGGGGAGGAGTCCTACGAGCAGTACTTC. Protein sequence: CASSLGEESYEQYF.

The chain joins TRBV19 to TRBJ2-3, with TRBD2 identical over 7 bases. This CDR3 spans 13 amino acids. Unmatched junction bases numbered 5, after V lost 6 bases and J lost 5 bases. The V gene's germline CDR1 is LNHDA and CDR2 SQIVND (reference sequence). CDR3 sequence (DNA): TGTGCCAGTAGCTTAAAGCGGGGAGATACGCAGTATTTT. Its translation: CASSLKRGDTQYF. The whole variable domain, remainder taken from reference TRBV19 and TRBJ2-3, is DGGITQSPKYLFRKEGQNVTLSCEQNLNHDAMYWYRQDPGQGLRLIYYSQIVNDFQKGDIAEGYSVSREKKESFPLTVTSAQKNPTAFYLCASSLKRGDTQYFGPGTRLTVL.

Comments on this clone: No DNA is shown, since the ends of the CDR3 on it are uncertain; the CDR3 is the one TCRdb lists. This chain joins TRBV21-1 and TRBJ2-3; the table names TRBD1, a call not compared with the DNA. TRBV21-1 is given as a pseudogene. The CDR3 spans 20 amino acids, including both terminal residues. This CDR3 is CASSNSFWFRARGWADTQYF.

V is TRBV28 and J is TRBJ2-7, with TRBD1 as a possible D gene (6 bases). Deletions cut 6 bases from V and 1 base from J, with 16 bases between. The CDR3 loop spans 15 amino acids. Germline CDR1 MDHEN, CDR2 SYDVKM. This CDR3 is CASSTTGNPSYEQYF. The CDR3, as DNA: TGTGCCAGCAGCACCACAGGGAATCCTTCCTACGAGCAGTACTTC.

The rearrangement joins TRBV7-2 to TRBJ1-2; TRBD1 is a possible D gene (6 bases). The germline gives CDR1 SGHTA, CDR2 FQGNSA. Trimming shortened V by 1 base and J by 5 bases, and 14 bases separated the two germline ends. This CDR3 has 15 amino acids. This CDR3 is CASSLVDGQHYGYTF. The CDR3 coding sequence is TGTGCCAGCAGCTTAGTGGATGGACAGCATTATGGCTACACCTTC.

The rearrangement links TRBV18 to TRBJ2-3; 7 nucleotides line up with TRBD2. The CDR3 totals 12 residues. Germline trimming cut 6 bases from V and 3 bases from J; bases unmatched to any gene: 0. Germline lookup yields CDR1 KGHSH and CDR2 LQKENI. The CDR3, as DNA: TGTGCCAGCTCGGGGGGGACAGATACGCAGTATTTT. Its translation: CASSGGTDTQYF. Looking up the rest from reference TRBV18 and TRBJ2-3 gives the full variable domain: NAGVMQNPRHLVRRRGQEARLRCSPMKGHSHVYWYRQLPEEGLKFMVYLQKENIIDESGMPKERFSAEFPKEGPSILRIQQVVRGDSAAYFCASSGGTDTQYFGPGTRLTVL.

This chain joins TRBV7-9 and TRBJ1-2; D is unresolved. Germline CDR1 reads SEHNR; CDR2 reads FQNEAQ (reference sequence). The CDR3 spans 14 residues. Trimming took 3 bases from V and 4 from J, leaving 12 bases between them. The CDR3 coding sequence is TGTGCCAGCAGCTTTGGGCGGGAGGCCTATGGCTACACCTTC. Protein product: CASSFGREAYGYTF. The full variable domain, its missing parts supplied by reference TRBV7-9 and TRBJ1-2, is DTGVSQNPRHKITKRGQNVTFRCDPISEHNRLYWYRQTLGQGPEFLTYFQNEAQLEKSRLLSDRFSAERPKGSFSTLEIQRTEQGDSAMYLCASSFGREAYGYTFGSGTRLTVV.

The gene calls are TRBV30 and TRBJ1-1; 8 bases align to TRBD1. V was pared by 5 bases and J by 2 bases, with 4 bases of the junction left unmatched. The CDR3 is 13 residues long. Germline V gives CDR1 GTSNPN, CDR2 SVGIG (reference sequence). The CDR3 loop reads CAWRGQANTEAFF. CDR3 nucleotide sequence: TGTGCCTGGCGGGGACAGGCCAACACTGAAGCTTTCTTT.

The chain carries TRBV28 and TRBJ1-2; TRBD1 matches at 9 bases. CDR3 size: 13 residues. Germline CDR1 MDHEN, CDR2 SYDVKM. Germline trimming cut 6 bases from V and 2 bases from J; bases unmatched to any gene: 1. The CDR3 sequence is CASRGTGNYGYTF. The CDR3 nucleotides are TGTGCCAGCAGAGGGACAGGGAACTATGGCTACACCTTC.

The rearrangement links TRBV6-6 to TRBJ1-1; D may be TRBD1 (5 bases). The germline V gene encodes CDR1 MNHNY and CDR2 SVGAGI (reference sequence). V lost 7 bases and J 4 bases, leaving 16 bases between the germline ends. The CDR3 is 14 amino acids. CDR3 protein: CASIKGLRGTEAFF. The DNA of the CDR3 is TGTGCCAGCATAAAGGGCCTAAGGGGCACTGAAGCTTTCTTT.

This chain uses TRBV15 with TRBJ2-1, with a weak D call TRBD2 (6 bases). V was cut by 4 bases and J by 0 bases, with 10 bases left in between. The CDR3 loop spans 15 amino acids. The germline gives CDR1 LNHNV, CDR2 YYDKDF (reference sequence). The CDR3 protein is CATSTRGSSYNEQFF. CDR3 coding DNA: TGTGCCACCAGCACTCGGGGGAGCTCCTACAATGAGCAGTTCTTC. The whole variable domain, filled in from reference TRBV15 and TRBJ2-1, reads DAMVIQNPRYQVTQFGKPVTLSCSQTLNHNVMYWYQQKSSQAPKLLFHYYDKDFNNEADTPDNFQSRRPNTSFCFLDIRSPGLGDTAMYLCATSTRGSSYNEQFFGPGTRLTVL.

The chain joins TRBV4-1 to TRBJ2-1; 9 positions match TRBD2. The CDR3 extends over 21 amino acids. V gave up 2 bases and J gave up 5 bases; unmatched junction bases: 22. Germline V gives CDR1 MGHRA, CDR2 YSYEKL. The CDR3 sequence is CASSQSSLGFLGGRGDNEQFF. CDR3 nucleotides: TGCGCCAGCAGCCAATCGTCGTTGGGGTTTCTCGGCGGGAGGGGCGACAATGAGCAGTTCTTC.

The chain joins TRBV15 to TRBJ2-5; 8 bases match TRBD1. V lost 0 bases, J lost 5 bases, and 8 bases stayed unmatched. The CDR3 is 16 amino acids. CDR1 and CDR2 from the germline V gene are LNHNV and YYDKDF (reference sequence). CDR3 DNA: TGTGCCACCAGCAGAGATCTGGCAGGGGGCGGGGAGACCCAGTACTTC. Its translation: CATSRDLAGGGETQYF.